This T cell receptor (beta chain) was sequenced during a study of T cells expressing NK-cell markers. As for the study in general: Eight donors were sequenced, of whom seven were HCMV-seropositive, while the remaining one was HCMV-seronegative. Study outcomes and limitations: For a few donors, these clonotypes were likewise the leading ones in the CD3+CD56-NKG2C+ fraction.

Concerning this clonotype itself: Its antigen remains unknown.

Using the 5' RACE reads, TCRdb records one entry per CDR3 protein without DNA. This table lists 400,000 to 500,000 distinct CDR3 sequences. This receptor was taken from a woman aged 18-70 years in good health. Material: blood T cells: a sorted CD56 or NKG2C T cell subset, CD4+ or CD8+ T cells, or bulk PBMC T cells (not recorded which).

The CDR3: CASAPPTIAEQFF. The V gene is TRBV5-4, the J gene TRBJ2-1; TCRdb selects TRBD1, and the lack of DNA leaves this call unchecked. This CDR3 comprises 13 residues. Per germline, CDR1 SGHNT and CDR2 YYREEE (reference sequence).